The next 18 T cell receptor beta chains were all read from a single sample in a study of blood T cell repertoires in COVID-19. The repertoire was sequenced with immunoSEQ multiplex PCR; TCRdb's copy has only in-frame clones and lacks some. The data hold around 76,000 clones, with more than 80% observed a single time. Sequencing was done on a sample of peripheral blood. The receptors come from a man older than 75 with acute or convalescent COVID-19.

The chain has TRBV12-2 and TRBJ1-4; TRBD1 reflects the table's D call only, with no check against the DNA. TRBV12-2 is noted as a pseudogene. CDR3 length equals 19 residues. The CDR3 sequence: CASRLGDRGPNVANEKLFF. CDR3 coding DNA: TGTGCAAGTCGCTTAGGGGACAGGGGACCAAATGTAGCTAATGAAAAACTGTTTTTT.

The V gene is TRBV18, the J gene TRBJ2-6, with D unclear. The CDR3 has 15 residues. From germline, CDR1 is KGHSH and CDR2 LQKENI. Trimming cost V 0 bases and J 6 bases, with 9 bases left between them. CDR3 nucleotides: TGTGCCAGCTCACCACCCGGAGATTCGGCCAACGTCCTGACTTTC. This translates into CASSPPGDSANVLTF.

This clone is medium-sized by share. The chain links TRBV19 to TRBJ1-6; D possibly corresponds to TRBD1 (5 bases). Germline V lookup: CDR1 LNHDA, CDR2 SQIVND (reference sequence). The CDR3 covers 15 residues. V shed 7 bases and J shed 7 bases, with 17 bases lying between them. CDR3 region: CASTPYRGRNSPLHF. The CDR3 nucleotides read TGTGCCAGTACCCCTTATAGGGGTAGGAATTCACCCCTCCACTTT.

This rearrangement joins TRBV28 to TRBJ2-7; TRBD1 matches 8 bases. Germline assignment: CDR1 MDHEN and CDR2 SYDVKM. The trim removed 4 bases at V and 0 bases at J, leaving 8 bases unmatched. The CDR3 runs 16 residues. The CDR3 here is CASSWPRDRSSYEQYF. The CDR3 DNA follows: TGTGCCAGCAGTTGGCCCCGGGACAGGAGCTCCTACGAGCAGTACTTC.

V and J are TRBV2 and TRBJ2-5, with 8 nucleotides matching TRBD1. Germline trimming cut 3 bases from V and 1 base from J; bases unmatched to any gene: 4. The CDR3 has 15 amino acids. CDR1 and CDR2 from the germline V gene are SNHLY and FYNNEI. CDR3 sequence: CASSENRGSQETQYF. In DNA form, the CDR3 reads TGTGCCAGCAGTGAGAACAGGGGGTCCCAAGAGACCCAGTACTTC.

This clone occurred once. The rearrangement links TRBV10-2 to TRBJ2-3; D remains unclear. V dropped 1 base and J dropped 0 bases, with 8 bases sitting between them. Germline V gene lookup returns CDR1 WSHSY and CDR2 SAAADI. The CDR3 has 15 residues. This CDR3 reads CASSEWAESTDTQYF. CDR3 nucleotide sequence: TGCGCCAGCAGTGAGTGGGCAGAAAGCACAGATACGCAGTATTTT.

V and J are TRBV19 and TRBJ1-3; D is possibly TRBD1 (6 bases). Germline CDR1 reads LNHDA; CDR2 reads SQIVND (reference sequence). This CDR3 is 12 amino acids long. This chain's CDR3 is CASWTDGNTIYF. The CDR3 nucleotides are TGTGCTAGTTGGACAGACGGAAACACCATATATTTT.

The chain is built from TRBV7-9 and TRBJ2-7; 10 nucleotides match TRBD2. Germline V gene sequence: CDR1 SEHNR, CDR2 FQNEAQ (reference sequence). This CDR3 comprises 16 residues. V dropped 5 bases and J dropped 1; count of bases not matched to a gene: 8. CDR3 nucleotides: TGTGCCAGCAGCCAACCTCCGGGACTAGCGTCCTACGAGCAGTACTTC. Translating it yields CASSQPPGLASYEQYF. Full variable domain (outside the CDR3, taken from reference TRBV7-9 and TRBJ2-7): DTGVSQNPRHKITKRGQNVTFRCDPISEHNRLYWYRQTLGQGPEFLTYFQNEAQLEKSRLLSDRFSAERPKGSFSTLEIQRTEQGDSAMYLCASSQPPGLASYEQYFGPGTRLTVT.

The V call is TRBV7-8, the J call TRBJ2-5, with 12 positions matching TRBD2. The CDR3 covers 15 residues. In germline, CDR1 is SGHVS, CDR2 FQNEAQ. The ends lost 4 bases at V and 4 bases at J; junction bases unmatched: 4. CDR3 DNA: TGTGCCAGCAGCTCCAGACTAGCGGGAGTAGAGACCCAGTACTTC. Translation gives CASSSRLAGVETQYF.

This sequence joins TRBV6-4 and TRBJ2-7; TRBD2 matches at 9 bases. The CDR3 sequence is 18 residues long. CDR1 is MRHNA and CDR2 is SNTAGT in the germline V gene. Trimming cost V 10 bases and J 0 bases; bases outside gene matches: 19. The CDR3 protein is CATTDRGVAGDNSYEQYF. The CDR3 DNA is TGTGCCACCACCGATCGAGGGGTAGCGGGAGACAACTCCTACGAGCAGTACTTC.

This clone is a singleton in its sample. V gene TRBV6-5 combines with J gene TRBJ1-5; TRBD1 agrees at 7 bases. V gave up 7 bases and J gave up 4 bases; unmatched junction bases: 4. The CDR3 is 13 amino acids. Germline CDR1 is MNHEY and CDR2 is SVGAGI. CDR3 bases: TGTGCCAGCAATTTACAGGGGAATCAGCCCCAGCATTTT. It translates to CASNLQGNQPQHF.

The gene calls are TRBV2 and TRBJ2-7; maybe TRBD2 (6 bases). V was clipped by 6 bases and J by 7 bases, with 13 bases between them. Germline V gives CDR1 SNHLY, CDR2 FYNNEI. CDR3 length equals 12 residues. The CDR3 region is CASRQMGREQYF. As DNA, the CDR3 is TGTGCCAGCAGGCAGATGGGGAGGGAGCAGTACTTC.

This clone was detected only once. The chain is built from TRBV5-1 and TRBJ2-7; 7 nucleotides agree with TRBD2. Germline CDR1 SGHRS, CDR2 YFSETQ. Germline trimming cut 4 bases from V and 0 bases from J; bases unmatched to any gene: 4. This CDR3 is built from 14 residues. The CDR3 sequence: CASSPGTNSYEQYF. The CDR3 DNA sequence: TGCGCCAGCAGCCCCGGGACTAACTCCTACGAGCAGTACTTC.

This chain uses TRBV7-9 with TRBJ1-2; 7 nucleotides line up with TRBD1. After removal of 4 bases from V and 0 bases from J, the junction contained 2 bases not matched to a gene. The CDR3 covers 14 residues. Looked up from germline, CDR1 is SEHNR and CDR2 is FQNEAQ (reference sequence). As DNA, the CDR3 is TGTGCCAGCAGCTCAGGGGGGACTAACTATGGCTACACCTTC. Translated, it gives CASSSGGTNYGYTF.

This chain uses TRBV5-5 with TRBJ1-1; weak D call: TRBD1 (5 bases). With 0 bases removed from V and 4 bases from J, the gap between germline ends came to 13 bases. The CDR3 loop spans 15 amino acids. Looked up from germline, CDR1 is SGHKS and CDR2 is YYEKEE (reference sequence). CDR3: CASSLEVRASTEAFF. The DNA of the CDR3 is TGTGCCAGCAGCTTGGAAGTCAGGGCGAGCACTGAAGCTTTCTTT.

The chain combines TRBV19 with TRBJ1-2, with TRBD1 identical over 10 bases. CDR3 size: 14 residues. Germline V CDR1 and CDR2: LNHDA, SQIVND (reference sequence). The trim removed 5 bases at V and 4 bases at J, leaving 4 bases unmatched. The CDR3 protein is CASSLDRGTYGYTF. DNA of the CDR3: TGTGCCAGTAGTCTGGACAGGGGGACCTATGGCTACACCTTC.

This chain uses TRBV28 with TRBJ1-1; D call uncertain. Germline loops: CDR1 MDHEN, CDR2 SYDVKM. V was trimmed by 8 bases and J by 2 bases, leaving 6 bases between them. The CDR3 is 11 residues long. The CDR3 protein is CASFQNTEAFF. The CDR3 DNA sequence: TGTGCCAGCTTTCAAAACACTGAAGCTTTCTTT.

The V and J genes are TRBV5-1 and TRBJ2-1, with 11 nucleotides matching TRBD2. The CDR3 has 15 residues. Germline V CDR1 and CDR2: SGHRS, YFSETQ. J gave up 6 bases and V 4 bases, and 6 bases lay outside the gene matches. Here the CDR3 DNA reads TGCGCCAGCAGCACTCTAGCGGGAGGAACCAATGAGCAGTTCTTC. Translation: CASSTLAGGTNEQFF.